The clone carrying this T cell receptor (beta chain) has more than one count but fewer than ten. Antigen: not known. This sample was included in a study of T cells after yellow fever vaccination. Across the whole study: Preparation of fractions with low cell numbers was performed using SMART-Seq v4 Ultra Low Input. Findings and caveats of the study: A weaker secondary response peaked on day 5, the primary on day 15. Bulk-population clonotypes that are abundant could appear as contaminants in FACS-sorted repertoires.

Trimming removed 3 bases from V and 0 bases from J; junction bases left unmatched: 3. The CDR3 totals 17 residues. CDR1 SGHVS and CDR2 FQNEAQ come from the germline V gene. From the 5' RACE reads, TCRdb called clonotypes with MiXCR, one entry per CDR3 protein. This sample has some 220,000 distinct CDR3 sequences, with roughly 3% found just once. The J gene is TRBJ2-6, the V gene TRBV7-8; 9 bases fit TRBD1. The source is a man aged 18 to 29 who received the YFV17D yellow fever vaccine. The sequences come from CD4+ T cells sorted from PBMCs, collected 10 days after the yellow fever booster vaccination. CDR3 protein: CASSFGTGRSGANVLTF. CDR3 coding DNA: TGTGCCAGCAGCTTCGGGACAGGGCGCTCTGGGGCCAACGTCCTGACTTTC.